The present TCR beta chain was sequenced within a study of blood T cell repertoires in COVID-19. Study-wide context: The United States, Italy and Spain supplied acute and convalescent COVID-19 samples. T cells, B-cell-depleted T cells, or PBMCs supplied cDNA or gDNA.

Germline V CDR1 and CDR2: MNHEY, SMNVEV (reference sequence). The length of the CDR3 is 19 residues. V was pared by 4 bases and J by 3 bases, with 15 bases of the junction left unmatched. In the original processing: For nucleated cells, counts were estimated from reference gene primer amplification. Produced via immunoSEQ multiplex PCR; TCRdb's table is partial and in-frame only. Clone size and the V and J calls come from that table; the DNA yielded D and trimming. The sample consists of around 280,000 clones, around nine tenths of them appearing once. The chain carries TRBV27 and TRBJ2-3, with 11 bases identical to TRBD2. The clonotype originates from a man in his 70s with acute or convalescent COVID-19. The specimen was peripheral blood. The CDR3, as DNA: TGTGCCAGCAGTTCAGATTTCTCTACTAGCGGGAGAGATACAGATACGCAGTATTTT. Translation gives CASSSDFSTSGRDTDTQYF.